The 16 T cell receptor beta chains below come from one sample, sequenced in a study of beta chain features in type 1 diabetes. The isolated RNA, all of it, was reverse transcribed, so expressed TCRB transcripts were what got sequenced. Produced via immunoSEQ multiplex PCR; TCRdb's table is partial and in-frame only. Found here are 350,000 or so clones, around a fifth of them singletons; the top ten hold 0.044%. Sequenced input: naive CD4+ T cells from blood. These receptor sequences come from a woman aged 18-29 years in good health.

The genes are TRBV2 and TRBJ1-4, with 7 bases identical to TRBD1. The V gene's germline CDR1 is SNHLY and CDR2 FYNNEI. CDR3 size: 12 residues. V dropped 6 bases and J dropped 14; count of bases not matched to a gene: 9. The chain's CDR3 is CASRVTGSGLFF. The CDR3 coding sequence is TGTGCCAGCAGAGTGACAGGGTCGGGGCTGTTTTTT.

This clone appeared a few times. The genes are TRBV30 and TRBJ2-5; D is uncertain. The CDR3 sequence is 12 residues long. Germline CDR1 GTSNPN, CDR2 SVGIG (reference sequence). V was trimmed by 2 bases and J by 5 bases, leaving 9 bases between them. The CDR3 sequence: CAWSRSGETQYF. The CDR3 nucleotides are TGTGCCTGGAGTAGGTCGGGTGAGACCCAGTACTTC.

This clone was found a few times. The chain uses TRBV7-2 and TRBJ2-7; 12 bases line up with TRBD2. The CDR3 runs to 15 residues. Germline CDR1 reads SGHTA; CDR2 reads FQGNSA. V was pared by 4 bases and J by 5 bases, with 6 bases of the junction left unmatched. The CDR3 DNA reads as TGTGCCAGCAGCTCCCGACTAGCGGGGGCAGACGAGCAGTACTTC. Its translation: CASSSRLAGADEQYF.

This clone was picked up a small number of times. The chain uses TRBV5-4 and TRBJ2-7; TRBD1 is a possible D gene (6 bases). This CDR3 is 14 amino acids long. V was pared by 2 bases and J by 5 bases, with 14 bases between. CDR1 is SGHNT, CDR2 YYREEE, per germline (reference sequence). CDR3 sequence: CASSFQTGTHEQYF. The CDR3 bases are TGTGCCAGCAGCTTCCAGACAGGAACCCACGAGCAGTACTTC.

The rearrangement uses TRBV4-2 and TRBJ2-3; TRBD2 matches at 8 bases. Germline loops: CDR1 LGHNA, CDR2 YNFKEQ. V was clipped by 0 bases and J by 0 bases; unmatched bases: 5. CDR3 length: 17 residues. CDR3 DNA sequence: TGTGCCAGCAGCCAAGATGGTCTAGCGGGCAGCACAGATACGCAGTATTTT. Protein product: CASSQDGLAGSTDTQYF.

V gene TRBV10-3 combines with J gene TRBJ2-5; D is perhaps TRBD2 (5 bases). In germline, CDR1 is ENHRY, CDR2 SYGVKD. The V end was cut by 2 bases, the J end by 4 bases, with 14 bases between. The length of the CDR3 is 15 residues. The CDR3 reads CAISERPGSGETQYF. DNA of the CDR3: TGTGCCATCAGTGAGCGGCCGGGGTCGGGAGAGACCCAGTACTTC.

The chain links TRBV30 to TRBJ2-3; 9 nucleotides line up with TRBD1. Germline trimming cut 2 bases from V and 7 bases from J; bases unmatched to any gene: 13. The CDR3 covers 16 residues. Germline V gives CDR1 GTSNPN, CDR2 SVGIG (reference sequence). The CDR3 nucleotides are TGTGCCTGGAGTTTTGGACAGGGGATGGGAATGAATACGCAGTATTTT. It is translated as CAWSFGQGMGMNTQYF.

This clone appeared a few times. The gene calls are TRBV30 and TRBJ1-4, with D possibly being TRBD1 (5 bases). Germline loops: CDR1 GTSNPN, CDR2 SVGIG (reference sequence). There are 11 residues in the CDR3. Trimming removed 0 bases from V and 12 bases from J, with 8 bases in between. Here the CDR3 DNA reads TGTGCCTGGAGTGTCCAGGGCCAACTGTTTTTT. Its translation: CAWSVQGQLFF.

This clone was counted between two and nine times. The chain couples TRBV6-1 to TRBJ2-3, with D perhaps matching TRBD2 (6 bases). CDR1 and CDR2 from the germline V gene are MNHNS and SASEGT. The CDR3 is made up of 13 amino acids. Trimming removed 8 bases from V and 6 bases from J, with 15 bases in between. The chain's CDR3 is CASEVEGRDTQYF. CDR3 coding DNA: TGTGCCAGCGAAGTGGAGGGTAGGGATACGCAGTATTTT.

There are a few counts of this clone. The V and J genes are TRBV25-1 and TRBJ2-7; tentatively, D is TRBD1 (5 bases). The CDR3 has 15 amino acids. Germline-derived CDR1 and CDR2 are MGHDK and SYGVNS. V was shortened by 3 bases and J by 0 bases, with 12 bases between the two germline ends. The CDR3: CASSEQGSRSYEQYF. The CDR3 coding sequence is TGTGCCAGCAGTGAGCAGGGTAGTCGCTCCTACGAGCAGTACTTC.

This clone has more than one count but fewer than ten. The rearrangement uses TRBV9 and TRBJ2-3, with TRBD1 matching 7 bases. Germline V CDR1 and CDR2: SGDLS, YYNGEE. Trimming cost V 4 bases and J 2 bases; bases outside gene matches: 7. This CDR3 is built from 15 residues. The CDR3: CASSFRQGVTDTQYF. CDR3 bases: TGTGCCAGCAGCTTTCGACAGGGAGTCACAGATACGCAGTATTTT.

The chain has TRBV30 and TRBJ2-7; 8 nucleotides agree with TRBD2. This CDR3 spans 13 amino acids. V was clipped by 4 bases and J by 4 bases; unmatched bases: 6. Germline V gene data show CDR1 as GTSNPN and CDR2 as SVGIG (reference sequence). CDR3 coding DNA: TGTGCCTGGAAGGTAGCGGGGAATTACGAGCAGTACTTC. It codes for CAWKVAGNYEQYF.

This clone has more than one count but fewer than ten. The rearrangement joins TRBV5-6 to TRBJ2-5, with a tentative D call TRBD2 (5 bases). CDR3 length equals 12 residues. The V gene lost 3 bases and the J gene lost 12 bases, with 15 bases spanning the gap. Germline CDR1 and CDR2: SGHDT and YYEEEE. CDR3 sequence reads: CASSSTRARKYF. DNA of the CDR3: TGTGCCAGCAGCTCCACTAGGGCCCGCAAGTACTTC.

V usage is TRBV11-2 and J usage is TRBJ2-1; the D gene is possibly TRBD1 (6 bases). The CDR3 runs 16 residues. CDR1 and CDR2 (germline): SGHAT, FQNNGV. Trimming removed 5 bases at V and 0 bases at J, with 14 bases between. The CDR3 protein is CASSGLGTFSYNEQFF. In DNA, the CDR3 is TGTGCCAGCAGCGGTCTAGGGACATTCTCCTACAATGAGCAGTTCTTC.

The V and J genes are TRBV5-6 and TRBJ2-7, with TRBD2 as a possible D gene (5 bases). V dropped 0 bases and J dropped 4 bases, with 8 bases sitting between them. The V gene's germline CDR1 is SGHDT and CDR2 YYEEEE. This CDR3 has 13 residues. For the CDR3, the DNA is TGTGCCAGCAGCTTGGTTCGGGGATACGAGCAGTACTTC. Its translation is CASSLVRGYEQYF.

The chain recombines TRBV29-1 with TRBJ2-1, with D tentatively TRBD1 (6 bases). The ends were cut back, 7 bases at V and 8 bases at J, with 18 bases in the middle. Germline V gives CDR1 SQVTM, CDR2 ANQGSEA. This CDR3 comprises 13 residues. Here the CDR3 reads CSADNGPGDEQFF. The DNA for the CDR3 is TGCAGCGCCGACAATGGGCCAGGGGATGAGCAGTTCTTC.